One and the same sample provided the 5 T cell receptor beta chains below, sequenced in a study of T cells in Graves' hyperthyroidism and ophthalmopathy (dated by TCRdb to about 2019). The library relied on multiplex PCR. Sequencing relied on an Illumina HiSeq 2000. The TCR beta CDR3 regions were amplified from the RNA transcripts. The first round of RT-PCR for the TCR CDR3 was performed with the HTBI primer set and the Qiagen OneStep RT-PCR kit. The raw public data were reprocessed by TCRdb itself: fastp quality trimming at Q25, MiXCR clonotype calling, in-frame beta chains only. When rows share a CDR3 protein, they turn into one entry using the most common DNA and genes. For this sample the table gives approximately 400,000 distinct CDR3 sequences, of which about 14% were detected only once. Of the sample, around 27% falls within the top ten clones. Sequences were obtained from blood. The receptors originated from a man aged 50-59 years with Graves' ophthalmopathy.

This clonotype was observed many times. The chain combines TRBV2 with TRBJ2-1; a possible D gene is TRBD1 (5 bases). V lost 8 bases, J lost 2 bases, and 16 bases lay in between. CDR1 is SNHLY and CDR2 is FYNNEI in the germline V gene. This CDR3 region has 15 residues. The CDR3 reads CASRGASRAYNEQFF. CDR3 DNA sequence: TGTGCCAGCCGAGGTGCGAGCAGGGCCTACAATGAGCAGTTCTTC.

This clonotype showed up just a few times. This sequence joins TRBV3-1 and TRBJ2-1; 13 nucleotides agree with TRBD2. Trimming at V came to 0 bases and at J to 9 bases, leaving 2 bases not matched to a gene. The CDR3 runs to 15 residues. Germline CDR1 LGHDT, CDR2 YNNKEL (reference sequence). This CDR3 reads CASSQETSGRSEQFF. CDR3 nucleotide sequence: TGTGCCAGCAGCCAAGAGACTAGCGGGAGGAGTGAGCAGTTCTTC.

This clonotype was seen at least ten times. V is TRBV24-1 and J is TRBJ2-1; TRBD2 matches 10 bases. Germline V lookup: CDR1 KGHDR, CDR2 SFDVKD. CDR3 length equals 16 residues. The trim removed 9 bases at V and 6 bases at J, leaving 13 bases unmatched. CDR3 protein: CATEGVGGLAVNEQFF. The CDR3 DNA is TGTGCCACCGAGGGGGTTGGCGGACTAGCGGTCAATGAGCAGTTCTTC.

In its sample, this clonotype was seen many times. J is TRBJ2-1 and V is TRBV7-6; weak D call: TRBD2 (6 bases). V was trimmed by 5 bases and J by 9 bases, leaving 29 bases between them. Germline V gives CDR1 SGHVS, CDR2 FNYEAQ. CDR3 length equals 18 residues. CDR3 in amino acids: CASSPRSRNSGQASEQFF. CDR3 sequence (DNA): TGTGCCAGCAGCCCCCGGAGCCGAAATAGCGGCCAGGCGTCTGAGCAGTTCTTC.

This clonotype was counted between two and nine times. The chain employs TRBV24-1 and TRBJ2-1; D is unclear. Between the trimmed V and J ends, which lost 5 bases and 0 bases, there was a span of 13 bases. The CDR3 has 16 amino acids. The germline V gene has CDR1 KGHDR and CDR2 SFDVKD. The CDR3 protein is CATSAPGLGSYNEQFF. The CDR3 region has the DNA TGTGCCACCAGTGCCCCAGGTTTGGGCTCCTACAATGAGCAGTTCTTC.